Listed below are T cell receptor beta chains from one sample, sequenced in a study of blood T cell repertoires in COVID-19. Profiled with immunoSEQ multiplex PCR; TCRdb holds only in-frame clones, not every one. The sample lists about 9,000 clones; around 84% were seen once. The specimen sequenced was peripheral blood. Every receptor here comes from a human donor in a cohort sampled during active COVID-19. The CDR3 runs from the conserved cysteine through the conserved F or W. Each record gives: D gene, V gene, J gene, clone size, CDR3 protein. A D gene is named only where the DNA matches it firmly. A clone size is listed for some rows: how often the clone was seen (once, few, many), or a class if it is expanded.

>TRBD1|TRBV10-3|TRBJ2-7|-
CAIGTGDHEQYF
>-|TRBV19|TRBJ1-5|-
CASSARVDQPQHF
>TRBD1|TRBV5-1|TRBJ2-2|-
CASSWTGGLRTGELFF
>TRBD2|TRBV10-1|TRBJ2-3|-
CASSDLAGGTDTQYF
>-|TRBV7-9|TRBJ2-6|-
CALGVSGANVLTF
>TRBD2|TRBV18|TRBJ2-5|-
CASSPRTSGEETQYF
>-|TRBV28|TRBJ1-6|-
CASSSGVPPMGNSPLHF
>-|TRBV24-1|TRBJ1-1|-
CATSDTGRNTEAFF
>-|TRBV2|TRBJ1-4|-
CASSEGRGNEKLFF
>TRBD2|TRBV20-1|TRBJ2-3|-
CSCGGADTQYF
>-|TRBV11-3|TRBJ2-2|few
CASSPSRFHSNTGELFF
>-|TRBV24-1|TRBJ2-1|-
CATSQSYRRDYNEQFF
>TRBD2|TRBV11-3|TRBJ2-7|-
CASSILAGGTNEQYF
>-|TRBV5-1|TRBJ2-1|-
CASSLAPARVTYNEQFF
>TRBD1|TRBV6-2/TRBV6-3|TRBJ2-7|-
CASSRQGFYEQYF
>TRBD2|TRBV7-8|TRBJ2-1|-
CASSSRTSGDHNEQFF
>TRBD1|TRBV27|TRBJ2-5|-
CASSPGQGMETQYF
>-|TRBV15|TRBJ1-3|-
CATSQHREVGNTIYF
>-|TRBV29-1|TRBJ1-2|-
CSVSHRVVGYTF
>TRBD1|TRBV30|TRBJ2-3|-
CAWSAAGGGTDTQYF